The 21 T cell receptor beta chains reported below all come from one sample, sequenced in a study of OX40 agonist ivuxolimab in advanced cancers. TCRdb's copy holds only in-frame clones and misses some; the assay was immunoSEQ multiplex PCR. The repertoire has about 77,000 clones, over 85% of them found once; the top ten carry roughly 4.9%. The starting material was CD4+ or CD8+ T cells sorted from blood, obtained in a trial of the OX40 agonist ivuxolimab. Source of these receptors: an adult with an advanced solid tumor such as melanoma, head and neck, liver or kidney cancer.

The CDR3 DNA follows: TGTGCCAGCAGTTCCCGCAGTCGCTCTGGAAACACCATATATTTT. Translating it yields CASSSRSRSGNTIYF. This sequence joins TRBV6-5 and TRBJ1-3; no clear D. V lost 4 bases, J lost 0 bases, and 10 bases lay in between. This CDR3 is built from 15 residues. Germline CDR1 MNHEY, CDR2 SVGAGI.

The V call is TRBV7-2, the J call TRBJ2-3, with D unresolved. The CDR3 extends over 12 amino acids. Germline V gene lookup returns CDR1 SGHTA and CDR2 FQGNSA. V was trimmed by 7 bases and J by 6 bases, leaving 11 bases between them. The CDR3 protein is CASTPMEDTQYF. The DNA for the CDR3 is TGTGCCAGCACCCCGATGGAGGATACGCAGTATTTT.

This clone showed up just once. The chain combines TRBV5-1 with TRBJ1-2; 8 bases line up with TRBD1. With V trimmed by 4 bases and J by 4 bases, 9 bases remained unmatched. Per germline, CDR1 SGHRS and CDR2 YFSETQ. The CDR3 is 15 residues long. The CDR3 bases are TGCGCCAGCAGCATGGGGGCGGACAGGGTCTATGGCTACACCTTC. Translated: CASSMGADRVYGYTF.

The CDR3, as DNA: TGTGCCAGCAGCCGAGGGGGCTATGGCTACACCTTC. Its protein is CASSRGGYGYTF. The rearrangement links TRBV4-2 to TRBJ1-2; perhaps TRBD1 as D (6 bases). Trimming pared 4 bases from V and 4 bases from J, leaving 7 bases between. Germline V gene data show CDR1 as LGHNA and CDR2 as YNFKEQ. The CDR3 extends over 12 amino acids.

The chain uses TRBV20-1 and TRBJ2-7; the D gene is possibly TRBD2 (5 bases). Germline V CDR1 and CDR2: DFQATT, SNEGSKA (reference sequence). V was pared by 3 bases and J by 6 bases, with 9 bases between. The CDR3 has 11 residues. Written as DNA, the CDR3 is TGCAGTGCTAGTGAACGGGGCGAGCAGTACTTC. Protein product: CSASERGEQYF.

The CDR3: CASSFSGGPVIDTQYF. The DNA for the CDR3 is TGTGCCAGCAGCTTTTCGGGAGGGCCAGTGATAGATACGCAGTATTTT. This rearrangement joins TRBV5-6 to TRBJ2-3; TRBD2 agrees at 8 bases. V was pared by 2 bases and J by 5 bases, with 10 bases of the junction left unmatched. The CDR3 contains 16 residues. Germline lookup yields CDR1 SGHDT and CDR2 YYEEEE. The full variable domain, rest sourced from reference TRBV5-6 and TRBJ2-3, is DAGVTQSPTHLIKTRGQQVTLRCSPKSGHDTVSWYQQALGQGPQFIFQYYEEEERQRGNFPDRFSGHQFPNYSSELNVNALLLGDSALYLCASSFSGGPVIDTQYFGPGTRLTVL.

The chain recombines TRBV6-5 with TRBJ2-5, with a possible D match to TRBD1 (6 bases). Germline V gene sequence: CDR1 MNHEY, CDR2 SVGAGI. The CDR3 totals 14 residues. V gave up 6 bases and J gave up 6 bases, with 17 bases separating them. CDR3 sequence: CASSRLGAEKTQYF. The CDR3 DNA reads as TGTGCCAGCAGCCGTCTGGGGGCCGAGAAGACCCAGTACTTC.

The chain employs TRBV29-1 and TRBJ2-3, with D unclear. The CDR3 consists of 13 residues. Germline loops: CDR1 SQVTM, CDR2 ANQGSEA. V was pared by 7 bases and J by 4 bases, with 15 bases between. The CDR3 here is CSARRDAADTQYF. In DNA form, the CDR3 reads TGCAGCGCCCGCCGTGATGCGGCAGATACGCAGTATTTT.

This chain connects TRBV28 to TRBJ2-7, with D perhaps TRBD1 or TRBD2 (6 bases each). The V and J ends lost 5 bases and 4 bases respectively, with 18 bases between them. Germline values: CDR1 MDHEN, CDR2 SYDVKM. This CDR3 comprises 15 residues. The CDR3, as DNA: TGTGCCAGCAGTCTGCCCGACCAGGGGAGGTACGAGCAGTACTTC. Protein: CASSLPDQGRYEQYF.

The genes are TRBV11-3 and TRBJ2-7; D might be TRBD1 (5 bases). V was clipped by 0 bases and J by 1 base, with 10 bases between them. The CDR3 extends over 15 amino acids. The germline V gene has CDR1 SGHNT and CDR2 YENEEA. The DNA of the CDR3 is TGTGCCAGCAGCTTAGAATCAGGGTTGTCCTACGAGCAGTACTTC. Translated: CASSLESGLSYEQYF.

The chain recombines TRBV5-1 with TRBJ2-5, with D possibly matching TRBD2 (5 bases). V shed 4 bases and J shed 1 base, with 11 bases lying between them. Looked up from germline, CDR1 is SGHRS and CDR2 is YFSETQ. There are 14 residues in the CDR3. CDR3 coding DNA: TGCGCCAGCAGCCCGGGGAGAACCCAAGAGACCCAGTACTTC. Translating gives CASSPGRTQETQYF.

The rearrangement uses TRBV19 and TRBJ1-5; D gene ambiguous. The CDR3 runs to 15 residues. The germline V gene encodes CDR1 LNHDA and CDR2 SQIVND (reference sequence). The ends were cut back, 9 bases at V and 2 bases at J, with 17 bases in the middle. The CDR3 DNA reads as TGTGCCAGCAAGCACAACTCTGGCCGCAATCAGCCCCAGCATTTT. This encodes CASKHNSGRNQPQHF.

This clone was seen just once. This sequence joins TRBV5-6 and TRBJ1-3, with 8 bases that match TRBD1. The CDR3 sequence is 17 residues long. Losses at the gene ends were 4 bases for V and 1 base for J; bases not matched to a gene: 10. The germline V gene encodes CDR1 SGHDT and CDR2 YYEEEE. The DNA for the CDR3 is TGTGCCAGCAGCGCAACCGACAGGGGTTGGTCTGGAAACACCATATATTTT. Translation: CASSATDRGWSGNTIYF. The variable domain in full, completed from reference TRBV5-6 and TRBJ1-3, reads DAGVTQSPTHLIKTRGQQVTLRCSPKSGHDTVSWYQQALGQGPQFIFQYYEEEERQRGNFPDRFSGHQFPNYSSELNVNALLLGDSALYLCASSATDRGWSGNTIYFGEGSWLTVV.

Here the CDR3 reads CASSPDTGNTIYF. CDR3 DNA sequence: TGTGCCAGCAGCCCGGACACTGGAAACACCATATATTTT. The V and J genes are TRBV4-2 and TRBJ1-3; tentative D call: TRBD1 (5 bases). Deletions cut 4 bases from V and 2 bases from J, with 6 bases between. The germline gives CDR1 LGHNA, CDR2 YNFKEQ. The CDR3 totals 13 residues.

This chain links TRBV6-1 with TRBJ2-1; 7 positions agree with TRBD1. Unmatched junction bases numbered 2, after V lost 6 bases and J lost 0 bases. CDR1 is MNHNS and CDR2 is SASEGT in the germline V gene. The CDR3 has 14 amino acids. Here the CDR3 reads CASRGTASYNEQFF. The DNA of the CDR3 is TGTGCCAGCAGAGGGACAGCCTCCTACAATGAGCAGTTCTTC.

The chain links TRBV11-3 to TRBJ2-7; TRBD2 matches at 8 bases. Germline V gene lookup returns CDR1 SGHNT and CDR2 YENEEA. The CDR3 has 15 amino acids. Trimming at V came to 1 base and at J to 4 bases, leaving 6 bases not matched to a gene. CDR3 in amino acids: CASSLVGTSGYEQYF. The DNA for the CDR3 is TGTGCCAGCAGCTTAGTTGGGACTAGTGGTTACGAGCAGTACTTC.

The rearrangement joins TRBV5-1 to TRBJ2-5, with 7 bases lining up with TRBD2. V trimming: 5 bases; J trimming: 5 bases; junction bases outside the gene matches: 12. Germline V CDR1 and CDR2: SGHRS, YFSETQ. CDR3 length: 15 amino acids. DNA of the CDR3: TGCGCCAGCAGTTTCTCGACTAGCATCAGGGAGACCCAGTACTTC. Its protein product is CASSFSTSIRETQYF.

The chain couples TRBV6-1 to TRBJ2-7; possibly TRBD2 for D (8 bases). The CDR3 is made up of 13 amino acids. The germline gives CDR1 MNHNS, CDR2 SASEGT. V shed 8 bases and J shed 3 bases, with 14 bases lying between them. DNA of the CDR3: TGTGCCAGCCGGGAGGGGGCGCGCTACGAGCAGTACTTC. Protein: CASREGARYEQYF.

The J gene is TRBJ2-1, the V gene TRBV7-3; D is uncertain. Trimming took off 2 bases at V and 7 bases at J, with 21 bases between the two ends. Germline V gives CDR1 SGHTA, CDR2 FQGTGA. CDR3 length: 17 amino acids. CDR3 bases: TGTGCCAGCAGCTTAGTATCTGTCCGTAGAGCAAGGAATGAGCAGTTCTTC. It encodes CASSLVSVRRARNEQFF.

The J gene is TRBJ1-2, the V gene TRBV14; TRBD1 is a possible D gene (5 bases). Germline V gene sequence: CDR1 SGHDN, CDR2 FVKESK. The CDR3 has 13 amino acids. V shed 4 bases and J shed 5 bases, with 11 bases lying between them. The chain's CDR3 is CASSRLGEYGYTF. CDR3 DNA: TGTGCCAGCAGCCGTCTGGGGGAGTATGGCTACACCTTC.

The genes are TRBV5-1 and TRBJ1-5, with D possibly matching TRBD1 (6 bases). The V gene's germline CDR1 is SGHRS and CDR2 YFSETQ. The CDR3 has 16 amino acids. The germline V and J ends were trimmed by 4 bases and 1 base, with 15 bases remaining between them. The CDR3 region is CASSQLPRGSNQPQHF. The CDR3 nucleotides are TGCGCCAGCAGCCAGTTGCCCAGGGGCAGCAATCAGCCCCAGCATTTT.